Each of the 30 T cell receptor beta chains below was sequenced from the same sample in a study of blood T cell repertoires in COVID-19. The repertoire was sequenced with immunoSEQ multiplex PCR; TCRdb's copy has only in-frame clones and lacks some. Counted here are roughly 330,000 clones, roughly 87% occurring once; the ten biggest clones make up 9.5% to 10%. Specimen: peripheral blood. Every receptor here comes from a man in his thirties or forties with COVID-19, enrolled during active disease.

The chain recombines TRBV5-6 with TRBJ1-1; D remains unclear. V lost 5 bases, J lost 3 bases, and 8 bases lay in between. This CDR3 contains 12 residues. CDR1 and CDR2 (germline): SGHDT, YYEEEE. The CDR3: CASSSRDTEAFF. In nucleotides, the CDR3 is TGTGCCAGCAGTTCTCGGGACACTGAAGCTTTCTTT.

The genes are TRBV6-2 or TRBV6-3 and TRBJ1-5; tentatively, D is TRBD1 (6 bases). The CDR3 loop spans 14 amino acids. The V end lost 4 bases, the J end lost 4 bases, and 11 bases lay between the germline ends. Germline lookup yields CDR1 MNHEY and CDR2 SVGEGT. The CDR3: CASSFHRENQPQHF. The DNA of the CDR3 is TGTGCCAGCAGTTTCCACAGGGAGAATCAGCCCCAGCATTTT.

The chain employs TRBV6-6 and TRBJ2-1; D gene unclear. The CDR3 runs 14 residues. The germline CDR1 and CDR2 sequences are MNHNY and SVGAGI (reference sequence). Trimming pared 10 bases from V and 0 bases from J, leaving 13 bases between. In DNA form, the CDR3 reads TGTGCCACCATTAACAACAGCTCCTACAATGAGCAGTTCTTC. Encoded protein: CATINNSSYNEQFF.

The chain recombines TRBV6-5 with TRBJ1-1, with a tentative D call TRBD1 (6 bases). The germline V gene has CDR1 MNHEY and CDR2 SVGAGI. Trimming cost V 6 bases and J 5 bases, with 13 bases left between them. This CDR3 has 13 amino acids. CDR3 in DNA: TGTGCCAGCAGGAAGGGGGTGGGGACTGAAGCTTTCTTT. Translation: CASRKGVGTEAFF.

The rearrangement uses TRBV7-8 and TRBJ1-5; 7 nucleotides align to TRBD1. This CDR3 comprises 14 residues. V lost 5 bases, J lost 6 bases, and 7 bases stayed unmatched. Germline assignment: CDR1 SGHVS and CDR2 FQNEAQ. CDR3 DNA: TGTGCCAGCAGCCGAAGGGGGCGAAGTCAGCCCCAGCATTTT. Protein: CASSRRGRSQPQHF.

The CDR3 DNA sequence: TGTGCCAGCAGCGACACAGGGGGGGAAGATACGCAGTATTTT. As protein: CASSDTGGEDTQYF. J is TRBJ2-3 and V is TRBV5-6; tentative D call: TRBD1 (8 bases). Between the trimmed V and J ends, which lost 4 bases and 5 bases, there was a span of 14 bases. CDR1 SGHDT and CDR2 YYEEEE come from the germline V gene. The CDR3 sequence is 14 residues long.

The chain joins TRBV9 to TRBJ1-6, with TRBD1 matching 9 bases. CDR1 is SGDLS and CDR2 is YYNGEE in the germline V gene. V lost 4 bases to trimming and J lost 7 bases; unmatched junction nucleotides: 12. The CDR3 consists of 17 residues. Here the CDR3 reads CASSIDLQGAGNSPLHF. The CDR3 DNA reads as TGTGCCAGCAGCATAGACCTACAGGGGGCAGGGAATTCACCCCTCCACTTT. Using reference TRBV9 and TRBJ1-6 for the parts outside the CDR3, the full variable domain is DSGVTQTPKHLITATGQRVTLRCSPRSGDLSVYWYQQSLDQGLQFLIQYYNGEERAKGNILERFSAQQFPDLHSELNLSSLELGDSALYFCASSIDLQGAGNSPLHFGNGTRLTVT.

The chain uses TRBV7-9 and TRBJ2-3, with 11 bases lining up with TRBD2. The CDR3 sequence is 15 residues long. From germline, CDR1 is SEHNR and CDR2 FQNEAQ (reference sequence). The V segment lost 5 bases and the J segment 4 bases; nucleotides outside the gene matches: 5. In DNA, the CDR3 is TGTGCCAGCAGCACAACTAGCGGGAGAGCAGATACGCAGTATTTT. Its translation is CASSTTSGRADTQYF.

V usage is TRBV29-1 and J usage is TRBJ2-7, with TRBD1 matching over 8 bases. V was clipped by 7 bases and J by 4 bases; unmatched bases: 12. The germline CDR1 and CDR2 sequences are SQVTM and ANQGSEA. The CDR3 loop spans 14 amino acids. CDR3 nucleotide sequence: TGCAGCGCCGTTCCCGGGACAGGCTTGTACGAGCAGTACTTC. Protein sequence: CSAVPGTGLYEQYF.

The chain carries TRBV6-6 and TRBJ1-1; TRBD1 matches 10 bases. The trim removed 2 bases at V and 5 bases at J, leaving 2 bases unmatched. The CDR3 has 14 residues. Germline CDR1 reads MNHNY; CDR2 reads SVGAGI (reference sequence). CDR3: CASSYRQGATEAFF. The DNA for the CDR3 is TGTGCCAGCAGTTACAGACAGGGGGCAACTGAAGCTTTCTTT.

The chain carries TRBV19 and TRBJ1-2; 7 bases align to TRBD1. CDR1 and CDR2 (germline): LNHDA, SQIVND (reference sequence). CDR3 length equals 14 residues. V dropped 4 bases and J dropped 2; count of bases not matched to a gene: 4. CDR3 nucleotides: TGTGCCAGTAGTACTACACAGGGGAACTATGGCTACACCTTC. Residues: CASSTTQGNYGYTF.

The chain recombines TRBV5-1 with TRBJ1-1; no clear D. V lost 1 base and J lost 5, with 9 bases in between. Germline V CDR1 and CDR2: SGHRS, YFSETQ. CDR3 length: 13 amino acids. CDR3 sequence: CASSLTGETEAFF. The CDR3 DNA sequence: TGCGCCAGCAGCTTGACCGGGGAAACTGAAGCTTTCTTT.

This CDR3 is CASSSRTSPTDTQYF. The CDR3 coding sequence is TGTGCCAGCAGCTCCCGGACTAGCCCCACAGATACGCAGTATTTT. This chain uses TRBV7-2 with TRBJ2-3, with 8 bases aligning to TRBD2. V gave up 4 bases and J gave up 2 bases; unmatched junction bases: 5. Germline CDR1 and CDR2: SGHTA and FQGNSA. CDR3 length equals 15 residues.

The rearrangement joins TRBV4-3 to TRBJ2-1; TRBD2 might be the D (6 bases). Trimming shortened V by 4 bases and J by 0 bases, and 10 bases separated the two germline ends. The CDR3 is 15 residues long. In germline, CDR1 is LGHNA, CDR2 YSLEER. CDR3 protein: CASSRDLGSYNEQFF. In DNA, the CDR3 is TGCGCCAGCAGCCGGGACTTAGGCTCCTACAATGAGCAGTTCTTC.

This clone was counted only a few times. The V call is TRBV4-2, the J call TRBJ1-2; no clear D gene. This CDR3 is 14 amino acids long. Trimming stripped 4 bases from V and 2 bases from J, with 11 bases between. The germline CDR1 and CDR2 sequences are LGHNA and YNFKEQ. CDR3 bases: TGTGCCAGCAGCCCCGGTCAGGCGAACTATGGCTACACCTTC. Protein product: CASSPGQANYGYTF.

Written as DNA, the CDR3 is TGTGCCAGCAGTTTGCACCGCCCAGGAGGGACTGAAGCTTTCTTT. Translation: CASSLHRPGGTEAFF. The V gene is TRBV27, the J gene TRBJ1-1; no definite D call. The CDR3 has 15 amino acids. Germline V gives CDR1 MNHEY, CDR2 SMNVEV (reference sequence). V shed 3 bases and J shed 5 bases, with 16 bases lying between them.

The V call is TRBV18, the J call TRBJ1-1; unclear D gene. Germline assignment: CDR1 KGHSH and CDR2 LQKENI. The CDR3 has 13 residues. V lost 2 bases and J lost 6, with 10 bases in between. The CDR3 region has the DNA TGTGCCAGCTCACCAGGTCTCGCGGCTGAAGCTTTCTTT. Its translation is CASSPGLAAEAFF.

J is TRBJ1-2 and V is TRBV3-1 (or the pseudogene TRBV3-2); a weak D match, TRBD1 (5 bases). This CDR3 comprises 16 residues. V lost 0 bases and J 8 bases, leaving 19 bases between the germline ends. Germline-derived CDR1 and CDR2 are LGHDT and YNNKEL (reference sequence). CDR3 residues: CASSQDSFPSGAGYTF. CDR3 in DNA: TGTGCCAGCAGCCAAGATTCCTTCCCGAGTGGGGCCGGCTACACCTTC.

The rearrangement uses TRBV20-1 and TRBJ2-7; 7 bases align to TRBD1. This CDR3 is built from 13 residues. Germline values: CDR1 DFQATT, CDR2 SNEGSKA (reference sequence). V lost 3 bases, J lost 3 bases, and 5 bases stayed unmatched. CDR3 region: CSASRTGVYEQYF. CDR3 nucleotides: TGCAGTGCTAGTCGGACAGGAGTCTACGAGCAGTACTTC.

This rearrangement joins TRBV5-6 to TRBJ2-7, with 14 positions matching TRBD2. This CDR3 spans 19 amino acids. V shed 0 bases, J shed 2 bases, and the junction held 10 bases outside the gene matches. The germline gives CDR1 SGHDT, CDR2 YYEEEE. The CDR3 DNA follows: TGTGCCAGCAGCTTGGCGCGGGGACTAGCGGGAGCGGGGACCTACGAGCAGTACTTC. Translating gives CASSLARGLAGAGTYEQYF.

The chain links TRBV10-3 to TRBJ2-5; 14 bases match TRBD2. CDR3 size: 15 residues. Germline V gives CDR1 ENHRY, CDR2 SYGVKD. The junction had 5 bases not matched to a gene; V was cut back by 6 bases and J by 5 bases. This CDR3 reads CAISKGLAGAETQYF. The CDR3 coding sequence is TGTGCCATCAGCAAGGGACTAGCGGGGGCGGAGACCCAGTACTTC.

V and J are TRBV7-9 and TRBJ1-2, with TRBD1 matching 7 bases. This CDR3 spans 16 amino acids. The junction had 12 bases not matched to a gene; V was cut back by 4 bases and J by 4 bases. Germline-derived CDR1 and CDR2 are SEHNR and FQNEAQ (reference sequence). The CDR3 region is CASSSFRGASGYGYTF. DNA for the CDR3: TGTGCCAGCAGCTCCTTCAGGGGGGCGTCTGGCTATGGCTACACCTTC.

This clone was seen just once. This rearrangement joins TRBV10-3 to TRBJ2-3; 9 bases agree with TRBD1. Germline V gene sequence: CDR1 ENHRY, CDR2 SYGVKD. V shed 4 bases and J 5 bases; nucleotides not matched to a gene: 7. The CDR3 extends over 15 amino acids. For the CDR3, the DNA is TGTGCCATCAGTGTGGGACAGGGAGGGGTAGATACGCAGTATTTT. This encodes CAISVGQGGVDTQYF.

The chain's CDR3 is CASRQVATNEKLFF. Here the CDR3 DNA reads TGCGCCAGCAGACAGGTTGCAACTAATGAAAAACTGTTTTTT. The rearrangement uses TRBV5-1 and TRBJ1-4, with D possibly matching TRBD1 (5 bases). Trimming removed 5 bases from V and 0 bases from J, with 8 bases in between. Germline V lookup: CDR1 SGHRS, CDR2 YFSETQ. This CDR3 has 14 residues.

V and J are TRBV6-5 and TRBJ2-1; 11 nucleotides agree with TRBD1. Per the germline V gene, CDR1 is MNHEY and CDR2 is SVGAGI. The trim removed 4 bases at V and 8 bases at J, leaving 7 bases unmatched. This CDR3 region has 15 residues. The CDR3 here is CASSSPGQGDYEQFF. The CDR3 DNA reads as TGTGCCAGCAGTTCACCGGGACAGGGGGATTATGAGCAGTTCTTC.

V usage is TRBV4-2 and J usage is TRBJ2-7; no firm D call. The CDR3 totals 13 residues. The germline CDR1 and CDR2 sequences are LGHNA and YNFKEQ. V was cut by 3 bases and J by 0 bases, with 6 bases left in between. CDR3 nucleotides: TGTGCCAGCAGCCAGGCAGACTCCTACGAGCAGTACTTC. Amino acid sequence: CASSQADSYEQYF.

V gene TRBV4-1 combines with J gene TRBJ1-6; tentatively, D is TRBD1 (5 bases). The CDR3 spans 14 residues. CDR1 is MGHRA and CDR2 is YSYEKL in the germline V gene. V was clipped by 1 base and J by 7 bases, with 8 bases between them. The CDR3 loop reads CASSQGTQNSPLHF. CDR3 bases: TGCGCCAGCAGCCAAGGGACACAAAATTCACCCCTCCACTTT.

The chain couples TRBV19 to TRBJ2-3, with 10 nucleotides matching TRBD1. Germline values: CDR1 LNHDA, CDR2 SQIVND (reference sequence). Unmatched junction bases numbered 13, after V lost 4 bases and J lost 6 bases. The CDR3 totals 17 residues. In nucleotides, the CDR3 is TGTGCCAGTAGTAGCATAACAACCGGGACAGGGGTGGATACGCAGTATTTT. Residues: CASSSITTGTGVDTQYF.

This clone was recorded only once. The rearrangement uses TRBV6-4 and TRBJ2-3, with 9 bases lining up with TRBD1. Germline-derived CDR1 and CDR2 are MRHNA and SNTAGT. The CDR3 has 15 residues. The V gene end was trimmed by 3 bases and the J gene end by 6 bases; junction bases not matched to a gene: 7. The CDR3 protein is CASSEQGAPWDTQYF. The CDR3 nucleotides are TGTGCCAGCAGTGAACAGGGGGCGCCTTGGGATACGCAGTATTTT.

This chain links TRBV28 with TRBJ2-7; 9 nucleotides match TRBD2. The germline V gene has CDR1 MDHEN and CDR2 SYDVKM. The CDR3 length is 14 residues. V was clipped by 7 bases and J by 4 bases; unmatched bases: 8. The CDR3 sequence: CASNGLAGSYEQYF. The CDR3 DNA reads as TGTGCCAGCAACGGGCTAGCGGGAAGTTACGAGCAGTACTTC.